These 4 T cell receptor beta chains share one sample of origin, sequenced in a study of massively parallel sequencing of T cell beta chains. TCRdb recomputed calls from the 5' RACE reads with MiXCR, one row per CDR3 protein. The sample lists under 4,500 distinct CDR3 sequences, roughly two fifths occurring once. The sequencing sample was made of commercial RNA from peripheral blood pooled from many donors. The receptors derive from a pool of human donors in good health; the sample was commercial RNA pooled from many donors.

This chain uses TRBV14 with TRBJ2-7; 10 bases fit TRBD2. There are 15 residues in the CDR3. Germline V gene sequence: CDR1 SGHDN, CDR2 FVKESK. The J segment lost 2 bases and the V segment lost 4 bases, leaving 5 bases of the junction unmatched. The chain's CDR3 is CASSLGLAGAYEQYF. The DNA for the CDR3 is TGTGCCAGCAGCCTTGGGCTAGCGGGAGCCTACGAGCAGTACTTC.

The CDR3 nucleotides are TGCAGTGCTAGAGATCTCCAGGGCGGCTACGAGCAGTACTTC. This sequence encodes CSARDLQGGYEQYF. The gene calls are TRBV20-1 and TRBJ2-7; a weak D match, TRBD1 (5 bases). CDR1 and CDR2 (germline): DFQATT, SNEGSKA (reference sequence). The ends were cut back, 0 bases at V and 3 bases at J, with 12 bases in the middle. The CDR3 runs 14 residues.

This chain links TRBV29-1 with TRBJ2-5; D not resolved. Trimming stripped 4 bases from V and 0 bases from J, with 9 bases between. There are 13 residues in the CDR3. Per germline, CDR1 SQVTM and CDR2 ANQGSEA. CDR3 DNA: TGCAGCGTTGGTCAAAGTTACCAAGAGACCCAGTACTTC. Its translation: CSVGQSYQETQYF.

The chain joins TRBV11-3 to TRBJ2-4, with D possibly being TRBD1 or TRBD2 (5 bases each). This CDR3 has 15 amino acids. V gave up 1 base and J gave up 1 base, with 8 bases separating them. The germline CDR1 and CDR2 sequences are SGHNT and YENEEA. Here the CDR3 reads CASSLGGAAKNIQYF. The CDR3 nucleotides read TGTGCCAGCAGCTTAGGAGGGGCGGCCAAAAACATTCAGTACTTC. Together with reference TRBV11-3 and TRBJ2-4, the CDR3 gives the full variable domain: EAGVVQSPRYKIIEKKQPVAFWCNPISGHNTLYWYLQNLGQGPELLIRYENEEAVDDSQLPKDRFSAERLKGVDSTLKIQPAELGDSAVYLCASSLGGAAKNIQYFGAGTRLSVL.